The 21 T cell receptor beta chains reported below all come from one sample, sequenced in a study of blood T cells in healthy people across ages. Next came a second PCR, run for about 7 to 11 cycles, which used a sample-barcoded 5' primer along with a J-beta primer mix. Using its own MiXCR run on the 5' RACE reads, TCRdb lists one record per CDR3 protein. The repertoire consists of about 830,000 distinct CDR3 sequences, with around two thirds occurring once and the leading ten covering approximately 30%. Sample: blood. These receptors originate from a man aged 25 to 45 in good health.

The chain carries TRBV28 and TRBJ2-4, with D perhaps assigned TRBD1 or TRBD2 (5 bases each). Germline values: CDR1 MDHEN, CDR2 SYDVKM. The V end lost 3 bases, the J end lost 0 bases, and 12 bases lay between the germline ends. The CDR3 runs 16 residues. The CDR3 region has the DNA TGTGCCAGCAGTTTCGCCGGGACCCTAGCCAAAAACATTCAGTACTTC. This codes for CASSFAGTLAKNIQYF.

The chain combines TRBV7-2 with TRBJ1-2; D possibly corresponds to TRBD1 (6 bases). V was cut by 6 bases and J by 6 bases, with 17 bases left in between. The germline V gene encodes CDR1 SGHTA and CDR2 FQGNSA. The CDR3 is 14 amino acids. The CDR3 is CASRSSTGWNGYTF. CDR3 nucleotides: TGTGCCAGCAGGTCGTCTACAGGGTGGAATGGCTACACCTTC.

This rearrangement joins TRBV9 to TRBJ2-1; 7 nucleotides agree with TRBD2. The DNA end is a closer match to TRBJ2-7, so the J assignment may be wrong. This CDR3 is 16 amino acids long. Germline V gives CDR1 SGDLS, CDR2 YYNGEE. CDR3 nucleotide sequence: TGTGCCAGCAGCGTAGGGCGCAGCGGGGCCTCCTACGAGCAGTACTTC. Translated, it gives CASSVGRSGASYEQYF.

V and J are TRBV7-3 and TRBJ2-6; 7 bases fit TRBD2. The CDR3 extends over 16 amino acids. Germline-derived CDR1 and CDR2 are SGHTA and FQGTGA. The trim removed 5 bases at V and 2 bases at J, leaving 6 bases unmatched. CDR3 protein: CASSPRGEPGANVLTF. DNA for the CDR3: TGTGCCAGCAGCCCACGGGGGGAACCTGGGGCCAACGTCCTGACTTTC.

The rearrangement links TRBV10-3 to TRBJ1-2; D gene uncertain. The V gene lost 6 bases and the J gene lost 4 bases, with 18 bases spanning the gap. Germline V gene lookup returns CDR1 ENHRY and CDR2 SYGVKD. This CDR3 contains 15 residues. The CDR3 here is CAIRTLDGTGYGYTF. The CDR3 nucleotides read TGTGCCATCAGAACTTTGGACGGCACTGGCTATGGCTACACCTTC.

The CDR3 nucleotides are TGCAGTGGGGCTAGCGGGCGGGTAATGGATGAGCAGTTCTTC. As protein: CSGASGRVMDEQFF. The V call is TRBV20-1, the J call TRBJ2-1; 8 nucleotides agree with TRBD2. This CDR3 spans 14 amino acids. Trimming at V came to 7 bases and at J to 8 bases, leaving 13 bases not matched to a gene. Per the germline V gene, CDR1 is DFQATT and CDR2 is SNEGSKA (reference sequence).

As concerns this clonotype: Compared with germline, one end of the junction differs, possibly owing to a read error. This rearrangement joins TRBV20-1 to TRBJ2-4, with 9 bases aligning to TRBD1. Germline V gene sequence: CDR1 DFQATT, CDR2 SNEGSKA (reference sequence). CDR3 length: 13 amino acids. This CDR3 reads CSARDDRGDIQYF. The CDR3 bases are TGCAGTGCGAGAGATGACAGGGGGGACATTCAGTACTTC.

This clonotype was picked up a small number of times. The chain links TRBV6-6 to TRBJ2-7; possible D gene TRBD2, 5 bases. V shed 5 bases and J shed 2 bases, with 10 bases lying between them. The CDR3 loop spans 13 amino acids. Germline assignment: CDR1 MNHNY and CDR2 SVGAGI (reference sequence). The CDR3: CASSPGNPYEQYF. The CDR3 nucleotides are TGTGCCAGCAGTCCCGGGAACCCCTACGAGCAGTACTTC.

A few counts support this clonotype. This chain joins TRBV5-1 and TRBJ2-7; 7 bases map to TRBD1. CDR3 size: 14 residues. Trimming took 0 bases from V and 6 from J; bases not matched to a gene: 6. Germline V gives CDR1 SGHRS, CDR2 YFSETQ. The CDR3 spells CASSLAKTGFEQYF. The CDR3 DNA reads as TGCGCCAGCAGCTTGGCGAAGACAGGGTTCGAGCAGTACTTC.

The chain carries TRBV6-5 and TRBJ2-4, with 8 nucleotides matching TRBD1. Germline-derived CDR1 and CDR2 are MNHEY and SVGAGI. The V segment lost 2 bases and the J segment 0 bases; nucleotides outside the gene matches: 9. This CDR3 comprises 18 residues. The CDR3 DNA reads as TGTGCCAGCAGTTACGGTAGAAGACAGGGGCTAGCCAAAAACATTCAGTACTTC. The encoded protein is CASSYGRRQGLAKNIQYF.

The chain joins TRBV7-3 to TRBJ2-3, with TRBD2 matching over 10 bases. V lost 6 bases, J lost 4 bases, and 10 bases stayed unmatched. The CDR3 sequence is 16 residues long. Germline V lookup: CDR1 SGHTA, CDR2 FQGTGA. The CDR3 nucleotides are TGTGCCAGCAGTAACCCTAGCGGGGGTCGGGCAGATACGCAGTATTTT. This encodes CASSNPSGGRADTQYF.

V is TRBV7-2 and J is TRBJ1-6, with 7 bases fitting TRBD1. The length of the CDR3 is 14 residues. The junction had 5 bases not matched to a gene; V was cut back by 3 bases and J by 9 bases. Germline V gene data show CDR1 as SGHTA and CDR2 as FQGNSA. CDR3 region: CASSLSGQSSPLHF. Here the CDR3 DNA reads TGTGCCAGCAGCTTGTCGGGACAGAGTTCACCCCTCCACTTT.

This chain connects TRBV7-9 to TRBJ2-4, with D perhaps assigned TRBD1 or TRBD2 (5 bases each). TRBJ2-7 matches the DNA end more closely, so the J call is doubtful. CDR3 length: 13 residues. Germline loops: CDR1 SEHNR, CDR2 FQNEAQ (reference sequence). CDR3: CASSLIGTGEQYF. CDR3 nucleotide sequence: TGTGCCAGCAGCTTAATAGGGACGGGCGAGCAGTACTTC.

This chain connects TRBV20-1 to TRBJ1-1; TRBD1 might be the D (6 bases). The germline V and J ends were trimmed by 1 base and 3 bases, with 18 bases remaining between them. The CDR3 extends over 16 amino acids. The germline V gene encodes CDR1 DFQATT and CDR2 SNEGSKA (reference sequence). The CDR3 loop is CSARARRGGRDTEAFF. The CDR3 region has the DNA TGCAGTGCTAGAGCTCGAAGGGGGGGGCGGGACACTGAAGCTTTCTTT.

This chain uses TRBV6-6 with TRBJ2-5; D possibly corresponds to TRBD2 (6 bases). CDR1 is MNHNY and CDR2 is SVGAGI in the germline V gene (reference sequence). The CDR3 has 14 amino acids. Deletions cut 6 bases from V and 4 bases from J, with 15 bases between. The CDR3 sequence is CASSRGVVGETQYF. CDR3 DNA sequence: TGTGCCAGCAGCCGCGGGGTTGTGGGAGAGACCCAGTACTTC.

This clonotype was counted a few times. J is TRBJ2-7 and V is TRBV29-1; D possibly corresponds to TRBD2 (6 bases). The germline gives CDR1 SQVTM, CDR2 ANQGSEA. Trimming pared 3 bases from V and 2 bases from J, leaving 14 bases between. This CDR3 region has 14 residues. The CDR3 nucleotides read TGCAGCGTTGAGACGGCGGGGAACACCTACGAGCAGTACTTC. Amino acid sequence: CSVETAGNTYEQYF.

The chain employs TRBV12-3 or TRBV12-4 and TRBJ1-2, with 7 bases aligning to TRBD1. The V and J ends lost 6 bases and 4 bases, in that order; junction bases with no gene match: 5. This CDR3 spans 13 amino acids. The CDR3 here is CASRSGGSYGYTF. DNA of the CDR3: TGTGCCAGCAGGTCAGGGGGGAGCTATGGCTACACCTTC.

The chain combines TRBV27 with TRBJ1-2, with TRBD1 identical over 11 bases. Per germline, CDR1 MNHEY and CDR2 SMNVEV (reference sequence). The CDR3 length is 17 residues. Losses at the gene ends were 2 bases for V and 1 base for J; bases not matched to a gene: 6. In nucleotides, the CDR3 is TGTGCCAGCAGTTTACGCTGGGGACAGGGGGTTAACTATGGCTACACCTTC. Translated: CASSLRWGQGVNYGYTF.

The rearrangement uses TRBV27 and TRBJ2-7; D uncertain. CDR1 is MNHEY and CDR2 is SMNVEV in the germline V gene (reference sequence). V lost 3 bases and J 7 bases, leaving 16 bases between the germline ends. The CDR3 totals 14 residues. The CDR3 here is CASSFSRQSREQYF. CDR3 DNA sequence: TGTGCCAGCAGTTTCTCCCGACAATCACGGGAGCAGTACTTC.

This rearrangement joins TRBV9 to TRBJ2-5, with no clear D. V was cut by 0 bases and J by 2 bases, with 11 bases left in between. Germline V gene sequence: CDR1 SGDLS, CDR2 YYNGEE. The CDR3 has 15 residues. The CDR3 is CASSVAGSEQETQYF. CDR3 nucleotide sequence: TGTGCCAGCAGCGTAGCGGGTTCGGAACAAGAGACCCAGTACTTC.

This clonotype was counted only a few times. The chain uses TRBV18 and TRBJ1-5; 9 bases match TRBD1. The CDR3 loop spans 15 amino acids. CDR1 and CDR2 from the germline V gene are KGHSH and LQKENI. V trimming: 4 bases; J trimming: 5 bases; junction bases outside the gene matches: 6. The CDR3 DNA reads as TGTGCCAGCTCACTATACAGGACAGGGGATCAGCCCCAGCATTTT. Protein: CASSLYRTGDQPQHF. Complete variable domain (other parts from reference TRBV18 and TRBJ1-5): NAGVMQNPRHLVRRRGQEARLRCSPMKGHSHVYWYRQLPEEGLKFMVYLQKENIIDESGMPKERFSAEFPKEGPSILRIQQVVRGDSAAYFCASSLYRTGDQPQHFGDGTRLSIL.